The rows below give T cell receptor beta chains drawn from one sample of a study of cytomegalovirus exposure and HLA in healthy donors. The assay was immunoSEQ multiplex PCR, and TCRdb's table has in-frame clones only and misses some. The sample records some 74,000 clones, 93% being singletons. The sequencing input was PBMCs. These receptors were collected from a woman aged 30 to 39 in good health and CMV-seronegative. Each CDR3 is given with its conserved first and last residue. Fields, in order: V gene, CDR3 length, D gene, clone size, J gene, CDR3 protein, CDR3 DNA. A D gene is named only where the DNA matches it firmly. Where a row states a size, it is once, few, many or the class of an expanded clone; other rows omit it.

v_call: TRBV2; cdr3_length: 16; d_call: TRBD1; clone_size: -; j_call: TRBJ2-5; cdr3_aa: CASRLFPTGTQETQYF; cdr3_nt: TGTGCCAGCAGACTATTCCCGACAGGGACACAAGAGACCCAGTACTTC
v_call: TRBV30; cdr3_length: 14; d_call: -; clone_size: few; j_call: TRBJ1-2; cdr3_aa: CAWSVLGGPHGYTF; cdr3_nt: TGTGCCTGGAGTGTATTGGGGGGACCCCATGGCTACACCTTC
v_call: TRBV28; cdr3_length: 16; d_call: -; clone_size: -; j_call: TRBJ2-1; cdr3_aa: CASSPNRGGGRNEQFF; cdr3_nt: TGTGCCAGCAGTCCAAATCGAGGGGGGGGGAGGAATGAGCAGTTCTTC
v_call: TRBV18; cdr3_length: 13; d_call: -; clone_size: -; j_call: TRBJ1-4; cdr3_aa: CATRQATNEKLFF; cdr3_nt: TGTGCCACCCGACAGGCAACTAATGAAAAACTGTTTTTT
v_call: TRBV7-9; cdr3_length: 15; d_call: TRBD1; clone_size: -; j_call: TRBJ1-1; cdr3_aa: CASSMGQGLNTEAFF; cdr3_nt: TGTGCCAGCAGCATGGGACAGGGGCTGAACACTGAAGCTTTCTTT
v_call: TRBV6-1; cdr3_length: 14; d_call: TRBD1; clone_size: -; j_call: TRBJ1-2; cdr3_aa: CASSYTGDGGGYTF; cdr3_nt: TGTGCCAGCAGCTATACAGGGGACGGCGGTGGCTACACCTTC
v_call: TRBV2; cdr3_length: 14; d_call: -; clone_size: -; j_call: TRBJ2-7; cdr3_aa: CASRGEASYYEQYF; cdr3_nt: TGTGCCAGCAGGGGGGAGGCGTCCTACTACGAGCAGTACTTC
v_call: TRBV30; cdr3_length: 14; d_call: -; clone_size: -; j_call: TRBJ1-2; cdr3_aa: CAWSLEQADTGYTF; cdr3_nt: TGTGCCTGGAGTCTGGAACAGGCGGATACTGGCTACACCTTC
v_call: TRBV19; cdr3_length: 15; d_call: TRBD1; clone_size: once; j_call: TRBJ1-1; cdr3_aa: CASSWGQNLNTEAFF; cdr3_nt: TGTGCCAGTAGTTGGGGACAGAACCTGAACACTGAAGCTTTCTTT
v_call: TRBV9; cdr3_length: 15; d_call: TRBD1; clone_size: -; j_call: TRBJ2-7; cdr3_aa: CASSIGQGPALEQYF; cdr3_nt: TGTGCCAGCAGCATTGGACAGGGGCCCGCCTTAGAGCAGTACTTC
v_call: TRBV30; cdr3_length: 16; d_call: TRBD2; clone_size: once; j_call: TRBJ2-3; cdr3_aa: CAWSSLFRGGTDTQYF; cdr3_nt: TGTGCCTGGAGTTCTCTCTTCCGGGGGGGCACAGATACGCAGTATTTT
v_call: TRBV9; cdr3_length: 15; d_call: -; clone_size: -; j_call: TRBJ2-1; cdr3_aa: CASSIRAGGYNEQFF; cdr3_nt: TGTGCCAGCAGCATCCGAGCGGGTGGATACAATGAGCAGTTCTTC
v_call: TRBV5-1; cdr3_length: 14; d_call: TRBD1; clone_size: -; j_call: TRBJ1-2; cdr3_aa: CASYTGGSVGGYTF; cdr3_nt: TGCGCCAGTTACACAGGGGGATCGGTTGGTGGCTACACCTTC
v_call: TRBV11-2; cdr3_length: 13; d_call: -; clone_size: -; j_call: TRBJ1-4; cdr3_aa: CASSLPTNEKLFF; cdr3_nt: TGTGCCAGCAGCCTACCAACTAATGAAAAACTGTTTTTT
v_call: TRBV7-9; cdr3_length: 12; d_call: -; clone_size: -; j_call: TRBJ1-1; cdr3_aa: CASSLYSSEAFF; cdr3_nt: TGTGCCAGCAGCTTGTACAGCAGTGAAGCTTTCTTT
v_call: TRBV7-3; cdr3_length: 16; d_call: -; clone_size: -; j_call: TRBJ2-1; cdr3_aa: CASSLLAGSNRDEQFF; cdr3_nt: TGTGCCAGCAGCTTATTAGCCGGGAGTAATAGAGATGAGCAGTTCTTC
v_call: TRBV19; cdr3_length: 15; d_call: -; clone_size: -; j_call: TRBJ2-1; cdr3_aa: CASSISALRANEQFF; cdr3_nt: TGTGCCAGTAGTATTTCCGCCCTTAGAGCGAATGAGCAGTTCTTC
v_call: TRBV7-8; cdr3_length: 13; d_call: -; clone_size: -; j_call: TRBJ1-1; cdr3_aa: CASSSRLNTEAFF; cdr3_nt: TGTGCCAGCAGCTCCCGGTTGAACACTGAAGCTTTCTTT
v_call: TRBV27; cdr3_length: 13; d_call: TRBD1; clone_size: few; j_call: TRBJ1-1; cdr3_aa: CASRVDRATEAFF; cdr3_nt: TGTGCCAGCAGAGTAGACAGGGCCACTGAAGCTTTCTTT
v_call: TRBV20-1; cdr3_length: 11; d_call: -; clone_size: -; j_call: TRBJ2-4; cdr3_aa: CSATLLNIQYF; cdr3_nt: TGCAGTGCCACCCTACTAAACATTCAGTACTTC
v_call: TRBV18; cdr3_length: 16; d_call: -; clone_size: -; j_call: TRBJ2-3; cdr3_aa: CASSPRPAAETDTQYF; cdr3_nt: TGTGCCAGCTCCCCTCGCCCTGCAGCGGAGACAGATACGCAGTATTTT
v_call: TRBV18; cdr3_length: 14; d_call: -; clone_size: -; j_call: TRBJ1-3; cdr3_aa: CASSPDSSGNTIYF; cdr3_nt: TGTGCCAGCTCACCTGACAGCTCTGGAAACACCATATATTTT
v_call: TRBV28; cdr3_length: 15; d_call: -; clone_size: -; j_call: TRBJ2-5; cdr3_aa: CASSFLGQGPWTQYF; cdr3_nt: TGTGCCAGCAGTTTTCTAGGGCAGGGCCCATGGACCCAGTACTTC
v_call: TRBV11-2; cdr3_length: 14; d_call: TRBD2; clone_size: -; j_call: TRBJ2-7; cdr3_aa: CASRGLAGNYEQYF; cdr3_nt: TGTGCCAGCAGGGGACTAGCGGGAAACTACGAGCAGTACTTC
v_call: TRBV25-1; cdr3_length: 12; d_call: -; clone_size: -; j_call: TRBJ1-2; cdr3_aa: CASSDRGSGYTF; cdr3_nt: TGTGCCAGCAGTGACAGGGGTTCTGGCTACACCTTC
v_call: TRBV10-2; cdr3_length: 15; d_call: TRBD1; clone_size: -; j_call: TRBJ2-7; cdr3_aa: CASSLGQGVLSEQYF; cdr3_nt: TGCGCCAGCAGCTTAGGACAGGGAGTCCTCTCCGAGCAGTACTTC
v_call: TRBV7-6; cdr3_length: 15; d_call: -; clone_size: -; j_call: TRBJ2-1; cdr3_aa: CASRLGVTGYNEQFF; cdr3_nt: TGTGCCAGCAGATTAGGAGTAACAGGGTACAATGAGCAGTTCTTC
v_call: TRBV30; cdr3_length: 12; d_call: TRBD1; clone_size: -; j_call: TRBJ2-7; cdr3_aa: CARDRAGDEQYF; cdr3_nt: TGTGCCAGAGACAGGGCCGGGGACGAGCAGTACTTC
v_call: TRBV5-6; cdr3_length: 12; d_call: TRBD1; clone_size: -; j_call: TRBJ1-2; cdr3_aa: CASRQGAQGYTF; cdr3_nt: TGTGCCAGCAGACAGGGGGCACAGGGCTACACCTTC
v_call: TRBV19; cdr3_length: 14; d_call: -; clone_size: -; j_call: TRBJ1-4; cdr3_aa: CASTPGTLNEKLFF; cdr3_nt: TGTGCCAGTACCCCGGGGACACTTAATGAAAAACTGTTTTTT
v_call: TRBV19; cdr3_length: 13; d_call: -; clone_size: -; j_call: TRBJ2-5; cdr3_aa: CASSMGLQETQYF; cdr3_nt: TGTGCCAGTAGTATGGGACTCCAAGAGACCCAGTACTTC
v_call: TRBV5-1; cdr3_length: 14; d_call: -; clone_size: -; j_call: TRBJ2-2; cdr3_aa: CASSFGSGTGELFF; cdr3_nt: TGCGCCAGCAGCTTTGGGTCAGGTACCGGGGAGCTGTTTTTT
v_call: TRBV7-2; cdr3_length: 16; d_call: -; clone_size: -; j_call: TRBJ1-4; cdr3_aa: CASSLMAPTTNEKLFF; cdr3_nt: TGTGCCAGCAGCTTAATGGCTCCCACAACTAATGAAAAACTGTTTTTT
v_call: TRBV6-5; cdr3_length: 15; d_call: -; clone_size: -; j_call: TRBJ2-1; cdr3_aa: CASSYNYFAIDEQFF; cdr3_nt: TGTGCCAGCAGTTACAACTATTTCGCTATCGATGAGCAGTTCTTC
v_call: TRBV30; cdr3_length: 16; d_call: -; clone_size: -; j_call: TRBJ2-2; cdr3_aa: CAWSKIAPLITGELFF; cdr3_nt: TGTGCCTGGAGTAAGATCGCTCCGCTAATAACCGGGGAGCTGTTTTTT
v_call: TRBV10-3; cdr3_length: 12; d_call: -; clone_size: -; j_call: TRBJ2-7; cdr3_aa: CAISQGTHEQYF; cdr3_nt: TGTGCCATCAGCCAGGGGACCCACGAGCAGTACTTC
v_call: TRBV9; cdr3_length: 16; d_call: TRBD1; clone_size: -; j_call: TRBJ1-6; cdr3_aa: CASSVSWDRVWEPLHF; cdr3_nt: TGTGCCAGCAGCGTGTCCTGGGACAGGGTATGGGAACCCCTCCACTTT
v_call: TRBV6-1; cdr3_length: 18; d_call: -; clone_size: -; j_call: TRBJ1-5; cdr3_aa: CASSDEYQGTIIGQPQHF; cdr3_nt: TGTGCCAGCAGTGATGAATATCAGGGGACAATCATAGGGCAGCCCCAGCATTTT
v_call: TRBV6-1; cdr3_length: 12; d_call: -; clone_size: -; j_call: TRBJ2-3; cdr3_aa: CASGEVIATQYF; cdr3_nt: TGTGCCAGCGGTGAAGTAATAGCAACGCAGTATTTT
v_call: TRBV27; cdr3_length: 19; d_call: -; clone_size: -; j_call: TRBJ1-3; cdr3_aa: CASSSFPFVGGESGNTIYF; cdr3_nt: TGTGCCAGCAGTTCGTTTCCTTTCGTCGGGGGAGAATCTGGAAACACCATATATTTT
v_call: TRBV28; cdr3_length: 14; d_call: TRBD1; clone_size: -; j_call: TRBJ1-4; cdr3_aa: CASSPGQLGEKLFF; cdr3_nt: TGTGCCAGCAGCCCGGGACAGCTCGGCGAAAAACTGTTTTTT
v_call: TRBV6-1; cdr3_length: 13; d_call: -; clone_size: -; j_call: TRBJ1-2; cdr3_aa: CASSDRPNYGYTF; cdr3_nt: TGTGCCAGCAGTGACAGGCCGAACTATGGCTACACCTTC
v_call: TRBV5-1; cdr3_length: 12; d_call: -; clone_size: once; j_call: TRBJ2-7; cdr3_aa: CASSGALDEQYF; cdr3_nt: TGCGCCAGCAGCGGGGCCTTGGACGAGCAGTACTTC
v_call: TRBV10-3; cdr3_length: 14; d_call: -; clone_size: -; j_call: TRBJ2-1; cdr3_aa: CAISETAVDNEQFF; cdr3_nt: TGTGCCATCAGTGAGACGGCGGTAGACAATGAGCAGTTCTTC
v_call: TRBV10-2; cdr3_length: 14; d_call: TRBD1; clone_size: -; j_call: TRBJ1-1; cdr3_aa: CASSESSGGTEAFF; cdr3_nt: TGCGCCAGCAGTGAGTCGTCAGGGGGCACTGAAGCTTTCTTT
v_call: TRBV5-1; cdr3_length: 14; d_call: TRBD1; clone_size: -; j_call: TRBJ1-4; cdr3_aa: CASSLTGGGEKLFF; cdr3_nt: TGCGCCAGCAGCTTGACAGGGGGTGGGGAAAAACTGTTTTTT
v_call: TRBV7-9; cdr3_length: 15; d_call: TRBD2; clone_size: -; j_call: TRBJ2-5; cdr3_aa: CASSFERGGQETQYF; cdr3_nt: TGTGCCAGCAGCTTTGAACGGGGGGGACAAGAGACCCAGTACTTC
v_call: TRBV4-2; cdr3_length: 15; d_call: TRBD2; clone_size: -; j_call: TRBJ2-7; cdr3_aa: CASSQGSGGHYEQYF; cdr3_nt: TGTGCCAGCAGCCAAGGCAGCGGGGGGCACTACGAGCAGTACTTC
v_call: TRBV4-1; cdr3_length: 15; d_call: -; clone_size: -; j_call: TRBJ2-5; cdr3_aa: CASSQGTARQETQYF; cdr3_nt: TGCGCCAGCAGCCAAGGAACAGCACGCCAAGAGACCCAGTACTTC
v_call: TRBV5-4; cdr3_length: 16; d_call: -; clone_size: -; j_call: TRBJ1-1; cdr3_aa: CASSLWGGYMNTEAFF; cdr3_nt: TGTGCCAGCAGCTTATGGGGGGGGTACATGAACACTGAAGCTTTCTTT
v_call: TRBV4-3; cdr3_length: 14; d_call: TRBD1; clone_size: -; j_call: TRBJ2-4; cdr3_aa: CASSLTGESGIQYF; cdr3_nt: TGCGCCAGCAGCCTCACAGGGGAGTCTGGCATTCAGTACTTC
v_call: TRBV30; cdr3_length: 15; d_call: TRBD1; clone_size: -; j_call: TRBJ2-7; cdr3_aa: CAWKRPWDRAYEQYF; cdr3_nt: TGTGCCTGGAAACGCCCGTGGGACAGGGCCTACGAGCAGTACTTC
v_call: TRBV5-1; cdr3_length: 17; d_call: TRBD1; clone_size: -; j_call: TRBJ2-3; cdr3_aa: CASSLSQPGQATDTQYF; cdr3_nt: TGCGCCAGCAGCCTCTCCCAGCCGGGACAGGCCACAGATACGCAGTATTTT
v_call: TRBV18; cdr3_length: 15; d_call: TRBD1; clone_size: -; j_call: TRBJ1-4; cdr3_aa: CASSPTGVSNEKLFF; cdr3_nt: TGTGCCAGCTCACCTACAGGGGTTTCTAATGAAAAACTGTTTTTT
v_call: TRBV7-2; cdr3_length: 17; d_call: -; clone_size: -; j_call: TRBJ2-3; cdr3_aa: CASSLARGTLSTDTQYF; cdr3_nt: TGTGCCAGCAGCTTAGCTCGGGGGACCCTTAGCACAGATACGCAGTATTTT
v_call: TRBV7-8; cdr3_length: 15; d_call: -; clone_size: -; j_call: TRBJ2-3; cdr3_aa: CASSLLILSTDTQYF; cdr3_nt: TGTGCCAGCAGCCTACTCATACTAAGCACAGATACGCAGTATTTT
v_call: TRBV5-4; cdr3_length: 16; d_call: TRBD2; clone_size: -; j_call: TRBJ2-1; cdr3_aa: CASSLTSGSNTDEQFF; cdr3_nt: TGTGCCAGCAGCTTGACTAGCGGGAGCAATACGGATGAGCAGTTCTTC
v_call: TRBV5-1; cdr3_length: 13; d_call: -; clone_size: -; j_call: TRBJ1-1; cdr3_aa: CASSPQGGTEAFF; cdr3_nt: TGCGCCAGCAGCCCACAGGGTGGAACTGAAGCTTTCTTT